Sequencing of this T cell receptor beta chain was carried out in a study of shared clonotypes between healthy human individuals. Clones were sequenced by immunoSEQ multiplex PCR, and TCRdb holds only the in-frame ones, with some missing. The data hold some 500,000 clones, with roughly three quarters observed a single time. Per the germline V gene, CDR1 is SGDLS and CDR2 is YYNGEE. The CDR3 extends over 15 amino acids. V shed 0 bases, J shed 5 bases, and the junction held 5 bases outside the gene matches. The specimen sequenced was PBMCs. This receptor was identified in a woman aged 40-49 years in good health. Some clones in this sample may be carry-over from other donors' samples. The chain has TRBV9 and TRBJ2-3; 8 nucleotides line up with TRBD2. The CDR3 coding sequence is TGTGCCAGCAGCGTAGGGGGACTAGTCGTAGATACGCAGTATTTT. Translating gives CASSVGGLVVDTQYF.